These T cell receptor beta chains were read from a single sample in a study of T cells after somatic rescue of genetic block. TCRdb keeps only in-frame clones here, not all; method: immunoSEQ multiplex PCR. Of roughly 65,000 clones in the sample, less than 95% are singletons; the top ten hold 2.5% to 3.5%. The sequencing input was peripheral blood mononuclear cells (PBMCs). The source is a middle-aged man. The CDR3 runs from the conserved cysteine through the conserved F or W. A D gene is named only where the DNA matches it firmly.

TRBJ1-5 | NA | TRBV27 | CASRSGIWGHQPQHF | TGTGCCAGCAGAAGCGGGATCTGGGGGCATCAGCCCCAGCATTTT
TRBJ1-2 | TRBD1 | TRBV6-6 | CASSSGGYGYTF | TGTGCCAGCAGTTCAGGGGGATATGGCTACACCTTC
TRBJ2-2 | TRBD1 | TRBV7-8 | CASSLRGRGRATGELFF | TGTGCCAGCAGCTTACGGGGCAGGGGGCGAGCCACCGGGGAGCTGTTTTTT
TRBJ2-7 | TRBD1 | TRBV19 | CASSPTGGLNEQYF | TGTGCCAGTAGTCCAACAGGGGGCCTTAACGAGCAGTACTTC
TRBJ2-1 | NA | TRBV15 | CATSRDGLAPYNEQFF | TGTGCCACCAGCAGAGATGGGCTAGCACCCTACAATGAGCAGTTCTTC
TRBJ2-7 | NA | TRBV7-9 | CASSLAGRGVVEQYF | TGTGCCAGCAGCTTAGCAGGGAGAGGGGTGGTCGAGCAGTACTTC
TRBJ2-5 | NA | TRBV4-1 | CASSQDGHRQETQYF | TGCGCCAGCAGCCAAGATGGGCACCGACAAGAGACCCAGTACTTC
TRBJ2-2 | NA | TRBV7-9 | CASSSSRTDLNANTGELFF | TGTGCCAGCAGCTCCTCCCGGACAGACCTAAACGCGAACACCGGGGAGCTGTTTTTT
TRBJ1-6 | TRBD1 | TRBV30 | CAWSVLGGSNSPLHF | TGTGCCTGGAGTGTCCTAGGGGGCAGTAATTCACCCCTCCACTTT
TRBJ1-5 | NA | TRBV30 | CAWSEGQISFSNQPQHF | TGTGCCTGGAGTGAGGGGCAGATCTCGTTTAGCAATCAGCCCCAGCATTTT
TRBJ2-1 | NA | TRBV13 | CASSLGGGRGDEQFF | TGTGCCAGCAGCTTAGGTGGGGGGCGCGGAGATGAGCAGTTCTTC
TRBJ2-7 | NA | TRBV5-1 | CASSFTVVSEQYF | TGCGCCAGCAGCTTCACAGTCGTCTCCGAGCAGTACTTC
TRBJ2-7 | NA | TRBV6-6 | CASSYGQIYEQYF | TGTGCCAGCAGTTACGGACAGATCTACGAGCAGTACTTC